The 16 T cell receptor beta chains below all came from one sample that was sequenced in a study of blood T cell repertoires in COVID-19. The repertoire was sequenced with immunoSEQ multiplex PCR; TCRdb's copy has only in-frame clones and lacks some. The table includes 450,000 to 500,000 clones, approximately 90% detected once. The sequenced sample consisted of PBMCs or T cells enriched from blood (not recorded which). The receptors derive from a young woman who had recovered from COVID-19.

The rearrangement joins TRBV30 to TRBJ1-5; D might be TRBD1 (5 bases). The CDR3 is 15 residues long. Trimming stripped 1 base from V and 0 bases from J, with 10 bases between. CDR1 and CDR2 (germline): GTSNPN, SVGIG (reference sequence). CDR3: CAWSGPQGSNQPQHF. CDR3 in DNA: TGTGCCTGGAGTGGGCCTCAGGGTAGCAATCAGCCCCAGCATTTT.

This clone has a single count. The CDR3 here is CASSKGGQNLNYGYTF. CDR3 coding DNA: TGTGCCAGCAGCAAAGGGGGGCAGAATCTTAACTATGGCTACACCTTC. The rearrangement uses TRBV21-1 and TRBJ1-2; the table's D gene call, TRBD1, was not cross checked with the DNA. TRBV21-1 is a pseudogene. CDR3 length equals 16 residues.

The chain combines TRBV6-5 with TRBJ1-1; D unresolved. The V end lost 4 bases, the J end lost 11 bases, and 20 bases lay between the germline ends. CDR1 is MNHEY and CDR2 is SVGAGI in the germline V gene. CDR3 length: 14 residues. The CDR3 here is CASSFAFREVEAFF. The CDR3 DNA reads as TGTGCCAGCAGTTTTGCTTTTCGGGAGGTAGAGGCTTTCTTT.

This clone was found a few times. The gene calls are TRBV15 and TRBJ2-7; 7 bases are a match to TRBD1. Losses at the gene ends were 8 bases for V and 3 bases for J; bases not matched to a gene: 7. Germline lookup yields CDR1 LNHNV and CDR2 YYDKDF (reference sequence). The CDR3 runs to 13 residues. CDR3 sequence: CATGRGGVYEQYF. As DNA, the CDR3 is TGTGCCACCGGTAGAGGGGGCGTCTACGAGCAGTACTTC.

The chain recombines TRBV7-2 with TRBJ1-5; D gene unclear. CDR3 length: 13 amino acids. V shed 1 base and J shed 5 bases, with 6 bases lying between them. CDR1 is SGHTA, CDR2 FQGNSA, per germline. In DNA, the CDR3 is TGTGCCAGCAGCTTAGGCGGCGATCAGCCCCAGCATTTT. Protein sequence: CASSLGGDQPQHF.

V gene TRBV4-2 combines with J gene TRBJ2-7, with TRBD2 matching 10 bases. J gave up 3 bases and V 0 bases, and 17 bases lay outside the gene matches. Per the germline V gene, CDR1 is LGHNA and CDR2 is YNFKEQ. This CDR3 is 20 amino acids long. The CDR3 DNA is TGTGCCAGCAGCCAAGATTGGGGGCTAGCGGGGGTACGAAGAAACTACGAGCAGTACTTC. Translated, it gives CASSQDWGLAGVRRNYEQYF.

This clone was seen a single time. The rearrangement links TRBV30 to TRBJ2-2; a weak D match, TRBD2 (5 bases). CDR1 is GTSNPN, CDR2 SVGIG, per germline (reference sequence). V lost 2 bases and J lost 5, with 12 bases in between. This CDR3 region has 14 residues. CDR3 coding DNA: TGTGCCTGGAGTCCACGGGGTTTTACCGGGGAGCTGTTTTTT. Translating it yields CAWSPRGFTGELFF. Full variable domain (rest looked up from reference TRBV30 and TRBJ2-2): SQTIHQWPATLVQPVGSPLSLECTVEGTSNPNLYWYRQAAGRGLQLLFYSVGIGQISSEVPQNLSASRPQDRQFILSSKKLLLSDSGFYLCAWSPRGFTGELFFGEGSRLTVL.

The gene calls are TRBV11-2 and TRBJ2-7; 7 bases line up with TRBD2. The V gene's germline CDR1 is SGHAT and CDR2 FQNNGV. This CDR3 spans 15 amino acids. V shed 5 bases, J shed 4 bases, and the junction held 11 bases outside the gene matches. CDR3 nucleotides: TGTGCCAGCAGCCCCCCCGTGGGGGGGAGGTACGAGCAGTACTTC. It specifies CASSPPVGGRYEQYF.

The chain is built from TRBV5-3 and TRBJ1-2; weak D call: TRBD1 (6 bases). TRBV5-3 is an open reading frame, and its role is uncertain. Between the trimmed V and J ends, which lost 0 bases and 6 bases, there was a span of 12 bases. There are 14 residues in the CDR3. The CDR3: CARSLVVGADGYTF. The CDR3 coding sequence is TGTGCCAGAAGCTTGGTGGTGGGGGCAGATGGCTACACCTTC.

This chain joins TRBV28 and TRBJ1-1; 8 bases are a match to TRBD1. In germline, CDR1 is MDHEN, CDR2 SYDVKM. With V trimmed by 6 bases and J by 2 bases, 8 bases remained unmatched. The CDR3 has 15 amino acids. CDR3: CASRNQGAPNTEAFF. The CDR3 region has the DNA TGTGCCAGCAGGAACCAGGGGGCCCCCAACACTGAAGCTTTCTTT.

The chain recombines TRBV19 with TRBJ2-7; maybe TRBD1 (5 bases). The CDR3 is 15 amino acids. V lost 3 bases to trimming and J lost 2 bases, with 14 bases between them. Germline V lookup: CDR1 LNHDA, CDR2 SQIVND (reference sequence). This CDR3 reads CASSIQWQGPYEQYF. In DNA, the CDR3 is TGTGCCAGTAGTATTCAGTGGCAGGGCCCCTACGAGCAGTACTTC.

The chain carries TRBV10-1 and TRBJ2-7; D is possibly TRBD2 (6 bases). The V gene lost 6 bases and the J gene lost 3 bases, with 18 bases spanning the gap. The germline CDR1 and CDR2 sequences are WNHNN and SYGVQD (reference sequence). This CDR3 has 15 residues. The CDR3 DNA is TGCGCCAGCAGCTCGCGCCTTTCTAGCGTCTACGAGCAGTACTTC. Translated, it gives CASSSRLSSVYEQYF.

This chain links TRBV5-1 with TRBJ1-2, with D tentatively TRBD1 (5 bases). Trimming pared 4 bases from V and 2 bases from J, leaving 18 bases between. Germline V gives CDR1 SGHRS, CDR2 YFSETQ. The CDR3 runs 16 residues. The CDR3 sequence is CASSLGTFESNYGYTF. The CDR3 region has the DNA TGCGCCAGCAGCCTCGGGACTTTTGAGAGCAACTATGGCTACACCTTC.

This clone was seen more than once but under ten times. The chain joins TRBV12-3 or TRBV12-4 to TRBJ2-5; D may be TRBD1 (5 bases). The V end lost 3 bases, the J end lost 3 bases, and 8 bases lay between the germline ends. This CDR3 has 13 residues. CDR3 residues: CASSLGQEETQYF. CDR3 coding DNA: TGTGCCAGCAGTTTGGGGCAGGAAGAGACCCAGTACTTC.

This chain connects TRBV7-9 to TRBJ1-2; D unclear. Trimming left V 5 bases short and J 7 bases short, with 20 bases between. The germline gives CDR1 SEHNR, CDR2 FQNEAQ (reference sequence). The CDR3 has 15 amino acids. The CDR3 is CASSPRTNSEGGYTF. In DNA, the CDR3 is TGTGCCAGCAGCCCCCGTACGAACTCGGAGGGTGGCTACACCTTC.

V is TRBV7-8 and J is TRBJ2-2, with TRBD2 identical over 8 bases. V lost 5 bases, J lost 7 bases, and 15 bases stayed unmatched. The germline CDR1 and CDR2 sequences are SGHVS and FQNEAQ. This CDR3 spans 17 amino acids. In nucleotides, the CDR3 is TGTGCCAGCAGCCCCGCGTTCCCCGGGACTAGTGTCGGGGAGCTGTTTTTT. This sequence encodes CASSPAFPGTSVGELFF.